The T cell receptor beta chain under discussion was sequenced for a study of OX40 agonist ivuxolimab in advanced cancers. Study as a whole: Those treated in dose escalation had hepatocellular carcinoma, melanoma, renal cell cancer or head and neck cancer. Those enrolled were roughly 80% male, with a mean age of roughly 60 years and ages from about 20 to 90. Study results and caveats: CD4+ and CD8+ blood T cells expanded clonally by week 6 at 0.1 to 3.0 mg/kg.

Using immunoSEQ multiplex PCR, the repertoire was profiled, and TCRdb retains in-frame clones only, with some absent. The data show approximately 160,000 clones, with roughly 92% seen just once and approximately 0.3% held by the top ten. As concerns this clone: Its specificity is not known.

Enrollment shut out patients with autoimmune disease history or systemic immunosuppression. The TCR comes from an adult with an advanced solid tumor such as melanoma, head and neck, liver or kidney cancer. Sequenced here: CD4+ or CD8+ T cells sorted from blood, sampled in a trial of the OX40 agonist ivuxolimab.

CDR3 loop: CASSLASEQYF. CDR3 DNA: TGTGCCAGCAGCTTGGCTTCCGAGCAGTACTTC. The rearrangement links TRBV5-4 to TRBJ2-7; D gene unclear. The V end was cut by 0 bases, the J end by 6 bases, with 4 bases between. The CDR3 covers 11 residues. The germline V gene encodes CDR1 SGHNT and CDR2 YYREEE (reference sequence).